The entry below gives a single TCR beta chain sequence along with its context. Its antigen is unknown. This table comes from immunoSEQ multiplex PCR, and its TCRdb copy is limited to in-frame clones, with some not included. The table has under 200,000 clones, approximately 90% seen once. The sample comes from a study of T cell responses to AZD1222 COVID-19 vaccine. Study summary: Samples with a second dose at about 4 or about 12 weeks were pooled together.

Study-wide results and limits: In a largely white British group with more females than males, clonal diversity was possibly underestimated. Sampling that yielded the repertoires occurred only after the peak T cell response.

After removal of 1 base from V and 7 bases from J, the junction contained 4 bases not matched to a gene. The CDR3 length is 13 residues. Germline lookup yields CDR1 GTSNPN and CDR2 SVGIG (reference sequence). The gene calls are TRBV30 and TRBJ1-2, with 9 positions matching TRBD1. The sequence was collected from an adult in good health. The sequences come from peripheral blood, collected on day 0 of AZD1222 vaccination. CDR3 sequence: CAWSGQGGLGYTF. CDR3 nucleotide sequence: TGTGCCTGGAGTGGACAGGGGGGCCTTGGCTACACCTTC. The full variable domain, with the rest looked up from reference TRBV30 and TRBJ1-2, is SQTIHQWPATLVQPVGSPLSLECTVEGTSNPNLYWYRQAAGRGLQLLFYSVGIGQISSEVPQNLSASRPQDRQFILSSKKLLLSDSGFYLCAWSGQGGLGYTFGSGTRLTVV.